This TCR beta chain was sequenced for a study of CD8 T cells in Susac syndrome. CDR3 length: 14 residues. CDR1 and CDR2 (germline): LNHDA, SQIVND (reference sequence). The germline V and J ends were trimmed by 7 bases and 0 bases, with 13 bases remaining between them. cDNA came from about 0.5 to 1 ug RNA primed by random hexamers. Each CDR3 protein gets one entry after TCRdb re-called the immunoSEQ multiplex PCR reads with MiXCR. The sample carries more than 55,000 distinct CDR3 sequences, more than 85% recorded once. This sequence was found in a human donor in good health. The chain has TRBV19 and TRBJ2-7; D is unclear. The sequenced sample consisted of CD8+ T cells from PBMCs. The CDR3 loop reads CASKASASSYEQYV. The CDR3 DNA is TGTGCCAGTAAAGCGAGCGCTAGCTCCTACGAGCAGTACGTC.